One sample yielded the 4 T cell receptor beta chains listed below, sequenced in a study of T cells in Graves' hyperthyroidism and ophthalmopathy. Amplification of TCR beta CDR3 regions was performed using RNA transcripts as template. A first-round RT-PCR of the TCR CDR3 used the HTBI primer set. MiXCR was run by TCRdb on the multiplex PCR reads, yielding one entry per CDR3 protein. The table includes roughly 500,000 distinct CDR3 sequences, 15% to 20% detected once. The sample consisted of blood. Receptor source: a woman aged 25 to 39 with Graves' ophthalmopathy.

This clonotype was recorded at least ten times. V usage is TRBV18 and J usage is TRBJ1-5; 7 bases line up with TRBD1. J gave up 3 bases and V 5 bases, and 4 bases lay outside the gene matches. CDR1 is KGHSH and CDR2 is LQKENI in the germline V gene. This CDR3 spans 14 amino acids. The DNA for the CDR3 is TGTGCCAGCTCAACCGGGACAGACAATCAGCCCCAGCATTTT. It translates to CASSTGTDNQPQHF.

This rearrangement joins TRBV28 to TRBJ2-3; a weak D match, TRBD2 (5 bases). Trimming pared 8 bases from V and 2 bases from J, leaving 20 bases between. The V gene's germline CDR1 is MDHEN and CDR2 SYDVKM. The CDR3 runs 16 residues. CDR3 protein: CASSILVGWVTDTQYF. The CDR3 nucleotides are TGTGCCAGCTCTATACTAGTAGGGTGGGTCACAGATACGCAGTATTTT.

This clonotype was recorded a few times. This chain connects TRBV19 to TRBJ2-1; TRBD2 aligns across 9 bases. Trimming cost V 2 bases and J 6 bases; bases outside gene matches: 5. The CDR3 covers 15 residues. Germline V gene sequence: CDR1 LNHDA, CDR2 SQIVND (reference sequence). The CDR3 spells CASSISRREGNEQFF. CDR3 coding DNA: TGTGCCAGTAGTATATCGCGGCGGGAGGGCAATGAGCAGTTCTTC.

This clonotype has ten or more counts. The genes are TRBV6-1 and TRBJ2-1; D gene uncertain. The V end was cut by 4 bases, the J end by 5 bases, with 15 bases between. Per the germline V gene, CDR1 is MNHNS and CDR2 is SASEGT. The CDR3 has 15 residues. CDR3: CASSVSLISNNEQFF. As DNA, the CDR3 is TGTGCCAGCAGTGTAAGCCTTATAAGTAACAATGAGCAGTTCTTC.